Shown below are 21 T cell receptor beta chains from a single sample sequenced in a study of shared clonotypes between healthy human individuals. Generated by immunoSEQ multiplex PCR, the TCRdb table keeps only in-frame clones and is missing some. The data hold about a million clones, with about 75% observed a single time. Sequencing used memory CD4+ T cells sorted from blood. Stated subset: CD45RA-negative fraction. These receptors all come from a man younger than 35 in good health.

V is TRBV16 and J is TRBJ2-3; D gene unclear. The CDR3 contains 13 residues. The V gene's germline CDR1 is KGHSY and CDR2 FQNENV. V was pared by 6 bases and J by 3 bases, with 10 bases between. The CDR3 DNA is TGTGCCAGCAGGGCCACAAGAACAGATACGCAGTATTTT. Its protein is CASRATRTDTQYF.

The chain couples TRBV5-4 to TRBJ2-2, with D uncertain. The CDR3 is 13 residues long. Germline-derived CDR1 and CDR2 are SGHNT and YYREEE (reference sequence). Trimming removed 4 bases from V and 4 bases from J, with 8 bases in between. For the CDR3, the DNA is TGTGCCAGCAGCCGTCGTGGCACCGGGGAGCTGTTTTTT. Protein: CASSRRGTGELFF.

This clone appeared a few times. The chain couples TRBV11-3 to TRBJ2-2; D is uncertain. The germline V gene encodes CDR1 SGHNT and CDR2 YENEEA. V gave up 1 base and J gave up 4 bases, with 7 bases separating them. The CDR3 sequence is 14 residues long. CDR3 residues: CASSLVSGTGELFF. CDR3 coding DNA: TGTGCCAGCAGCTTAGTTTCGGGCACCGGGGAGCTGTTTTTT.

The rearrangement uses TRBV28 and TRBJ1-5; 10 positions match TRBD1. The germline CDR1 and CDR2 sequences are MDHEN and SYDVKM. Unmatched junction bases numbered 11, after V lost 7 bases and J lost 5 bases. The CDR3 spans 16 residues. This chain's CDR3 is CASTPSGTGVHQPQHF. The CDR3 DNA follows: TGTGCCAGCACCCCGTCAGGGACAGGGGTCCATCAGCCCCAGCATTTT. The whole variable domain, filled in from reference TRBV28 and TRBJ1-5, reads DVKVTQSSRYLVKRTGEKVFLECVQDMDHENMFWYRQDPGLGLRLIYFSYDVKMKEKGDIPEGYSVSREKKERFSLILESASTNQTSMYLCASTPSGTGVHQPQHFGDGTRLSIL.

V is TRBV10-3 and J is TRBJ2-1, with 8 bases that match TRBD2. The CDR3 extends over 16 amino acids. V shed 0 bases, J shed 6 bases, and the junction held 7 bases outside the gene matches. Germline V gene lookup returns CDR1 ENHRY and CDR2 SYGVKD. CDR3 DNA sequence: TGTGCCATCAGTGAGTCAGGGCAGGGACTAGGCAATGAGCAGTTCTTC. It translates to CAISESGQGLGNEQFF.

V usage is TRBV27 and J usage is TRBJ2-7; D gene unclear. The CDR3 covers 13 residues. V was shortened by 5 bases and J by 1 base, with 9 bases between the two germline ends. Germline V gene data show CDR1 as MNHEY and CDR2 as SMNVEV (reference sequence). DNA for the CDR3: TGTGCCAGCAGTCTTTATGAGTCCTACGAGCAGTACTTC. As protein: CASSLYESYEQYF.

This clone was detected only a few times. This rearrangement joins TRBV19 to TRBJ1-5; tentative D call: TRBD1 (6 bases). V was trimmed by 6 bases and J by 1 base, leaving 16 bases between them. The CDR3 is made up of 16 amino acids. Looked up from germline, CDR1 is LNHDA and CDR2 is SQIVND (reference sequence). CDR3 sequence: CASSPTGTKSNQPQHF. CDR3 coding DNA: TGTGCCAGTAGCCCTACCGGGACAAAGAGCAATCAGCCCCAGCATTTT.

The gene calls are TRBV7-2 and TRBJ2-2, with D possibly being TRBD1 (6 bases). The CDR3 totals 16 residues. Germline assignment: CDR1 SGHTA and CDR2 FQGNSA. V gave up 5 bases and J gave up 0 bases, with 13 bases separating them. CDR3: CASSPRTDANTGELFF. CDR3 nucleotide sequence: TGTGCCAGCAGCCCAAGGACAGACGCGAACACCGGGGAGCTGTTTTTT.

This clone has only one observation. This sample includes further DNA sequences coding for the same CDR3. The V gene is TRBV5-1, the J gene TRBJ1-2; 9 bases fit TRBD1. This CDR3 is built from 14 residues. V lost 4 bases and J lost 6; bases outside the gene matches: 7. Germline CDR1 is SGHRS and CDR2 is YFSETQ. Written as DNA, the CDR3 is TGCGCCAGCAGCCCCGGGACAGGGAGGGATGGCTACACCTTC. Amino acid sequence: CASSPGTGRDGYTF.

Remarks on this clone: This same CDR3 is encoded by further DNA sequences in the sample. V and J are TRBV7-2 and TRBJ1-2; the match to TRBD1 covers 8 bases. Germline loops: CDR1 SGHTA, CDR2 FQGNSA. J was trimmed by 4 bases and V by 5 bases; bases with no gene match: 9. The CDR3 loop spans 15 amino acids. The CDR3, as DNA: TGTGCCAGCAGCCCTTTCCCGGGGACAGGCTATGGCTACACCTTC. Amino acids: CASSPFPGTGYGYTF.

The CDR3 DNA reads TGTGCCAGCAAGTTGACAGGGTCCTACGAGCAGTACTTC. This encodes CASKLTGSYEQYF. This chain connects TRBV6-1 to TRBJ2-7; 7 bases match TRBD1. CDR3 length: 13 residues. Germline V CDR1 and CDR2: MNHNS, SASEGT. The V and J ends lost 7 bases and 1 base, in that order; junction bases with no gene match: 4.

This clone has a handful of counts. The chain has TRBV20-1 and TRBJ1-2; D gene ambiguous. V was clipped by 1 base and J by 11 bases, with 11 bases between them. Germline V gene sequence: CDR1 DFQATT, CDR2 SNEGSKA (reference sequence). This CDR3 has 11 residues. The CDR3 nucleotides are TGCAGTGCTAGAGGGACGGGTTGGTACACCTTC. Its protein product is CSARGTGWYTF.

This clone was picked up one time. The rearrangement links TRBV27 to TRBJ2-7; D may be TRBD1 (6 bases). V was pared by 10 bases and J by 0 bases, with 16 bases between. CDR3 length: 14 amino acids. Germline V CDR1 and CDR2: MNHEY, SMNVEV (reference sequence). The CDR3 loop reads CATRGTPLSYEQYF. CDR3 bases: TGTGCCACTAGAGGGACACCCCTCTCCTACGAGCAGTACTTC.

The CDR3 coding sequence is TGTGCCAGCAGCTTAGCAGCTGGGGTGAGGTATGGCTACACCTTC. It encodes CASSLAAGVRYGYTF. The V gene is TRBV7-8, the J gene TRBJ1-2; D remains ambiguous. This CDR3 has 15 amino acids. V lost 0 bases and J lost 5, with 13 bases in between. Germline V gene data show CDR1 as SGHVS and CDR2 as FQNEAQ.

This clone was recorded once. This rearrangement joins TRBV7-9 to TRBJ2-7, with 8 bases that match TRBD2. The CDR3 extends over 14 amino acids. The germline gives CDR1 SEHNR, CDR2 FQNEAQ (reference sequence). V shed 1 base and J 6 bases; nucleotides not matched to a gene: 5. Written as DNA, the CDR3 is TGTGCCAGCAGCTTAGAGGGACTAGTTTCCGAGCAGTACTTC. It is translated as CASSLEGLVSEQYF.

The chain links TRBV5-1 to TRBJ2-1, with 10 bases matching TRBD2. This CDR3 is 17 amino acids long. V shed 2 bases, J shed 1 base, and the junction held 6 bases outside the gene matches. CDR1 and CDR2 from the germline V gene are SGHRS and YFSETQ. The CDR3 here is CASSFGGSGGSYNEQFF. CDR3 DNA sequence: TGCGCCAGCAGCTTCGGAGGTAGCGGGGGGTCCTACAATGAGCAGTTCTTC.

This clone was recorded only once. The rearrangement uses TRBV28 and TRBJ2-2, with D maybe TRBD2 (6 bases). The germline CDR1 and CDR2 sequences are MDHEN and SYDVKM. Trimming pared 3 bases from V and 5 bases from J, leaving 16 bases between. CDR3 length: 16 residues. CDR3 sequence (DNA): TGTGCCAGCAGTTTTGTATTGGCGGGAAAGACCGGGGAGCTGTTTTTT. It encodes CASSFVLAGKTGELFF.

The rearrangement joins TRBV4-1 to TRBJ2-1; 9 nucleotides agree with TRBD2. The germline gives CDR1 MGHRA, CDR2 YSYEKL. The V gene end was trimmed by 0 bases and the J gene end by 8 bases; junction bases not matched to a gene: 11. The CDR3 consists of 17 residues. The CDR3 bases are TGCGCCAGCAGCCAAGAGGTATCAGGACTAGCGTTGTATGAGCAGTTCTTC. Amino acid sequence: CASSQEVSGLALYEQFF.

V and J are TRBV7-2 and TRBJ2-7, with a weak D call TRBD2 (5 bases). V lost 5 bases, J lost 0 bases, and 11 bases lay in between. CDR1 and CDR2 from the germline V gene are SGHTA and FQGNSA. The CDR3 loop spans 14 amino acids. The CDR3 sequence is CASSVGGPSYEQYF. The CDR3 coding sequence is TGTGCCAGCAGCGTAGGAGGCCCCTCCTACGAGCAGTACTTC.

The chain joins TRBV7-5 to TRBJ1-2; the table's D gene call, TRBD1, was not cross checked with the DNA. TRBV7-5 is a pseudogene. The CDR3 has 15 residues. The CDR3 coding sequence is TGTGCCAGAAGCTTAGTGAGGGGGAAGCGCTATGGCTACACCTTC. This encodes CARSLVRGKRYGYTF.

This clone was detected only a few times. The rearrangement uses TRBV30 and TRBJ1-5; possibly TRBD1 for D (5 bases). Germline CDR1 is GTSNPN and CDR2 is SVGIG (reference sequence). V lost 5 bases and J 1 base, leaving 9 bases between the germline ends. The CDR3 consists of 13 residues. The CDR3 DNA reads TGTGCCTGGGCAGACAGCAGCAATCAGCCCCAGCATTTT. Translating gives CAWADSSNQPQHF.